This paragraph covers one TCR beta chain sequence. Antigen unknown. The sample originates from a study of beta chain features in type 1 diabetes. Study-wide background: Similarity in age, gender and cell yields was seen between patients and healthy donors. General study findings and limits: The study found moderately but significantly shorter TCRB CDR3s in all four CD4+ subsets of Type 1 diabetes patients.

CDR3 length equals 12 residues. Between the trimmed V and J ends, which lost 5 bases and 7 bases, there was a span of 11 bases. Germline values: CDR1 SGHTA, CDR2 FQGNSA. The whole isolated RNA underwent reverse transcription, so sequencing captured expressed TCRB transcripts. Generated by immunoSEQ multiplex PCR, the TCRdb table keeps only in-frame clones and is missing some. The table shows some 250,000 clones, with 27% occurring only once. The sample taken for sequencing was central memory CD4+ T cells from blood. The chain carries TRBV7-2 and TRBJ2-5; D not certain. The source of this sequence is a man under 40 in good health. The CDR3 protein is CASSPAATTQYF. In DNA, the CDR3 is TGTGCCAGCAGCCCCGCGGCTACGACCCAGTACTTC.